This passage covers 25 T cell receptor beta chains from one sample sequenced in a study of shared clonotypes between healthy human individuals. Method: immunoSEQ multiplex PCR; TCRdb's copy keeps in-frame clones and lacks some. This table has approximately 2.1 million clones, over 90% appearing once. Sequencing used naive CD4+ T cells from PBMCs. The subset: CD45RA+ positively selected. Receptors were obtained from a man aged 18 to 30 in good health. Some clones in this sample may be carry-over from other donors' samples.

For the CDR3, the DNA is TGTGCCAGCAGCACGAGACAGGGTAGCACAGATACGCAGTATTTT. The encoded protein is CASSTRQGSTDTQYF. The J gene is TRBJ2-3, the V gene TRBV5-4; TRBD1 agrees at 7 bases. With 4 bases clipped from V and 0 bases from J, the junction kept 5 bases outside the gene matches. CDR1 is SGHNT and CDR2 is YYREEE in the germline V gene (reference sequence). This CDR3 has 15 amino acids.

In DNA, the CDR3 is TGTGCCATCAGACGGAGAGTCGACGGGGAGACCCAGTACTTC. This gives the protein CAIRRRVDGETQYF. The V gene is TRBV10-3, the J gene TRBJ2-5, with D hard to call. The CDR3 sequence is 14 residues long. The V gene lost 6 bases and the J gene lost 5 bases, with 16 bases spanning the gap. CDR1 and CDR2 from the germline V gene are ENHRY and SYGVKD.

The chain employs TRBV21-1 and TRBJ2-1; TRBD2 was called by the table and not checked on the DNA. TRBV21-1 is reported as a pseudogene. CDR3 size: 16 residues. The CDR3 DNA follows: TGTGCCAGCAGCAAAACTAGCGGGAGGCTGGGGGGTGAGCAGTTCTTC. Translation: CASSKTSGRLGGEQFF.

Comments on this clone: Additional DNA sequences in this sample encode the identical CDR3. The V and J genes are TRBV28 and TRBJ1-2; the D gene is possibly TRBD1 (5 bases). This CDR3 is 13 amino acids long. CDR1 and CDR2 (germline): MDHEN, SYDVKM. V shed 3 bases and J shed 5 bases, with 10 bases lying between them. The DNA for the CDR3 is TGTGCCAGCAGTTTTGGGGGAGGGTATGGCTACACCTTC. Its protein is CASSFGGGYGYTF.

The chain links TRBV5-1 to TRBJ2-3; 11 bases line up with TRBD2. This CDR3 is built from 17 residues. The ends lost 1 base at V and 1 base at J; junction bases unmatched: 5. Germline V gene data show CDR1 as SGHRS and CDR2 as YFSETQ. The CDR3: CASSLLAGGLGTDTQYF. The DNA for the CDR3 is TGCGCCAGCAGCTTGCTAGCGGGAGGTTTGGGCACAGATACGCAGTATTTT.

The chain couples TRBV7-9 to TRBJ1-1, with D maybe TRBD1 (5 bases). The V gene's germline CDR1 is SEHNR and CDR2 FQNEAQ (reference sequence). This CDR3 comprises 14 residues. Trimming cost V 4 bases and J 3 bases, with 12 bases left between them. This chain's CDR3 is CASSYHLGHTEAFF. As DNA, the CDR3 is TGTGCCAGCAGCTACCACCTGGGGCACACTGAAGCTTTCTTT.

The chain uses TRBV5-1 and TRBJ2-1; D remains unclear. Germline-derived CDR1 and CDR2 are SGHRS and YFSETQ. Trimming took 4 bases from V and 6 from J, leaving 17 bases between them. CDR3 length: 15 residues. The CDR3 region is CASSQRPSSLNEQFF. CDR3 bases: TGCGCCAGCAGCCAAAGACCTTCCTCCCTCAATGAGCAGTTCTTC.

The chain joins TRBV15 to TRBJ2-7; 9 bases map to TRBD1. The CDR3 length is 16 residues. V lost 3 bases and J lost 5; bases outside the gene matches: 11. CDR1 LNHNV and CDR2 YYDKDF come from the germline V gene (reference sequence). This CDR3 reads CATSRNAPGQGHEQYF. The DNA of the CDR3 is TGTGCCACCAGCAGGAACGCGCCGGGACAGGGTCACGAGCAGTACTTC.

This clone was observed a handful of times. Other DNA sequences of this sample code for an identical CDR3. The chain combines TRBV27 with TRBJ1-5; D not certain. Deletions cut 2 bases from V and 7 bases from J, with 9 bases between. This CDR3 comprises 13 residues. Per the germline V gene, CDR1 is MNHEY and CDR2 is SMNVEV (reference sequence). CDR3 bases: TGTGCCAGCAGTTTAAGTCGGTTCCAGCCCCAGCATTTT. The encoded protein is CASSLSRFQPQHF.

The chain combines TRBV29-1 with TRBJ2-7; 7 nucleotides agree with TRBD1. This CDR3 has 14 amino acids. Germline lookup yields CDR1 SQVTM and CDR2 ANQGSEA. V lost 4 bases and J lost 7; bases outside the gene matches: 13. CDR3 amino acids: CSVGETGPVVEQYF. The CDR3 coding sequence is TGCAGCGTTGGGGAGACAGGGCCCGTTGTGGAGCAGTACTTC.

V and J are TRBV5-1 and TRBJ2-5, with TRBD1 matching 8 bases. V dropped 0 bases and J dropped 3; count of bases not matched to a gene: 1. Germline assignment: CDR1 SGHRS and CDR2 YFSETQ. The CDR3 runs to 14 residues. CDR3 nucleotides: TGCGCCAGCAGCTTGGTACAGGGGGAAGAGACCCAGTACTTC. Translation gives CASSLVQGEETQYF.

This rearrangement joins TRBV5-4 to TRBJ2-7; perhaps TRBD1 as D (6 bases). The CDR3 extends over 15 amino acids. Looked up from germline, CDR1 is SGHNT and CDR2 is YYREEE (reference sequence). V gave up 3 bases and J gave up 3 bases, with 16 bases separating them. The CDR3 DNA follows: TGTGCCAGCAGCTCCCAGACAGGTTCTAACTACGAGCAGTACTTC. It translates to CASSSQTGSNYEQYF.

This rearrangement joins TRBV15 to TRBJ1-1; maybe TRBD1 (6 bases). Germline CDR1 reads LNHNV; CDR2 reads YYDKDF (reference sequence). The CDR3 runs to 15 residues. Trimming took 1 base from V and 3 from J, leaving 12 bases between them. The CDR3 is CATSRGGTGYTEAFF. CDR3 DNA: TGTGCCACCAGCAGAGGAGGAACAGGGTACACTGAAGCTTTCTTT.

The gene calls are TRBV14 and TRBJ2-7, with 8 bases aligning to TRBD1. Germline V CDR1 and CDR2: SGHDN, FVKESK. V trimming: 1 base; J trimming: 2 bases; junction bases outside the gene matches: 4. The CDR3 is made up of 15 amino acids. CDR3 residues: CASSQGAGQAYEQYF. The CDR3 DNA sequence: TGTGCCAGCAGCCAAGGGGCGGGACAGGCCTACGAGCAGTACTTC.

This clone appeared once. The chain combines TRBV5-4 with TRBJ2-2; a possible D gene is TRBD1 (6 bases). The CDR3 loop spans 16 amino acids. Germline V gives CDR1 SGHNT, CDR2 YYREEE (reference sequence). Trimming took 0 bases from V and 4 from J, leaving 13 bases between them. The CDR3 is CASSLGQGLPTGELFF. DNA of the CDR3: TGTGCCAGCAGCTTGGGGCAGGGGCTGCCCACCGGGGAGCTGTTTTTT.

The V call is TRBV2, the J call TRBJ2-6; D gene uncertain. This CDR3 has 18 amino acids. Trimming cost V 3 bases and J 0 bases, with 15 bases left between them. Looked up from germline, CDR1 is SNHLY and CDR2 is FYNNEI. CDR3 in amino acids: CASSEQVAPYSGANVLTF. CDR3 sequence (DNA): TGTGCCAGCAGTGAGCAGGTGGCCCCGTACTCTGGGGCCAACGTCCTGACTTTC.

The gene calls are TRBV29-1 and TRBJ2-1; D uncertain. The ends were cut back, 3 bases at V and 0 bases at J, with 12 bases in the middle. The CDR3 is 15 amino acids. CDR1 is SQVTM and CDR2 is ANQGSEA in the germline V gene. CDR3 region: CSVDLGSSSYNEQFF. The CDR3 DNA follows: TGCAGCGTTGATCTGGGCAGTAGCTCCTACAATGAGCAGTTCTTC.

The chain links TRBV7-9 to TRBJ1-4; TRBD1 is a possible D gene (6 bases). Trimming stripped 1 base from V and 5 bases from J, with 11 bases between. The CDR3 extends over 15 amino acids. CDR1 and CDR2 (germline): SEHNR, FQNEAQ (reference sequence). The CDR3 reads CASSLVQGGNEKLFF. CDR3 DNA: TGTGCCAGCAGCTTAGTACAGGGTGGGAATGAAAAACTGTTTTTT.

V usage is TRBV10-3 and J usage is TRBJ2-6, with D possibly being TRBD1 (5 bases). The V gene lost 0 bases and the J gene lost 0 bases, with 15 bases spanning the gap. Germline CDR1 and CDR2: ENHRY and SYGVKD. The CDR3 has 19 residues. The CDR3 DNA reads TGTGCCATCAGTGAGTCCGGCCAGGGATCTAACTCTGGGGCCAACGTCCTGACTTTC. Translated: CAISESGQGSNSGANVLTF.

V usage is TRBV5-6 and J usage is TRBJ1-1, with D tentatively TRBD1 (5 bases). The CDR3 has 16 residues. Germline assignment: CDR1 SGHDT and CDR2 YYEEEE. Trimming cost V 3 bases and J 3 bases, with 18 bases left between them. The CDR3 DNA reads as TGTGCCAGCAGCTCCCTTGGGACGGCTGAATACACTGAAGCTTTCTTT. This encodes CASSSLGTAEYTEAFF.

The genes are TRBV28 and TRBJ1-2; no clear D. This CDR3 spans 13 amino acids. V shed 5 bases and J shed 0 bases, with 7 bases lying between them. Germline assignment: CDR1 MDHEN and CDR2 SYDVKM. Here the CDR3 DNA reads TGTGCCAGCAGTGGGGAACCTAACTATGGCTACACCTTC. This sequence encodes CASSGEPNYGYTF.

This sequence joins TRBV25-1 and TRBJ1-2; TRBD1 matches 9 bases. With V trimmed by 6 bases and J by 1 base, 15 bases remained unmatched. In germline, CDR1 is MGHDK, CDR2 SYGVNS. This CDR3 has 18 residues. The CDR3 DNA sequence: TGTGCCAGCAGCACGCTCGGATCGGGACAGGGTAATAACTATGGCTACACCTTC. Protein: CASSTLGSGQGNNYGYTF.

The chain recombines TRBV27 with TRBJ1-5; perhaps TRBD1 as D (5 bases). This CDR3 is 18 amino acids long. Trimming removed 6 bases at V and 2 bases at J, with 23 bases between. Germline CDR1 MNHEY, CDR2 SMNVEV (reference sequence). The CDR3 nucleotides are TGTGCCAGCAGCTTCCTCACTCCCCTGGGGCGGCGCAATCAGCCCCAGCATTTT. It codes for CASSFLTPLGRRNQPQHF.

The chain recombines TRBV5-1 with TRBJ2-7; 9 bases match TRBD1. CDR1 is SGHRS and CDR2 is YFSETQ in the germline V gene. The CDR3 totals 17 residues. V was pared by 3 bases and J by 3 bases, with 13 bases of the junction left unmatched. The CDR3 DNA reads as TGCGCCAGCAGCTCGGGCCCCCCCGGGACAGGGATCTACGAGCAGTACTTC. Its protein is CASSSGPPGTGIYEQYF.

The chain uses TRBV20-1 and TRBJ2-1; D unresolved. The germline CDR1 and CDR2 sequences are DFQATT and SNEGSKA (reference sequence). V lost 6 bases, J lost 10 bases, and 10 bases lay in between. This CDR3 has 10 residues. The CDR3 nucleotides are TGCAGTGCCCCGAGCTCGGAGCAGTTCTTC. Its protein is CSAPSSEQFF.